The source of this TCR beta chain is a study of T cell responses to AZD1222 COVID-19 vaccine. Study results and caveats: Clonal diversity was possibly underestimated; the donors were predominantly white British and more often female.

Trimming cost V 4 bases and J 4 bases; bases outside gene matches: 12. Germline V gene data show CDR1 as SGHTA and CDR2 as FQGTGA. The length of the CDR3 is 16 residues. Comment on this clone: Its target is not known.

TCRdb's copy holds only in-frame clones and misses some; the assay was immunoSEQ multiplex PCR. Among about 150,000 clones listed, roughly 87% were seen once. V and J are TRBV7-3 and TRBJ2-7; 8 nucleotides match TRBD2. The sequenced sample was peripheral blood, obtained on day 0 of AZD1222 vaccination. This clonotype originated in an adult in good health. The CDR3 protein is CASSSTGSGGLYEQYF. The CDR3 DNA is TGTGCCAGCAGCTCTACCGGGAGCGGGGGACTTTACGAGCAGTACTTC.